This entry is about one T cell receptor (beta chain). Its antigen remains unknown. After removal of 10 bases from V and 5 bases from J, the junction contained 11 bases not matched to a gene. The CDR3 length is 13 residues. Germline CDR1 reads SNHLY; CDR2 reads FYNNEI. TCRdb keeps only in-frame clones here, not all; method: immunoSEQ multiplex PCR. The table includes roughly 140,000 clones, approximately 90% detected once. These data are taken from a study of T cell responses to AZD1222 COVID-19 vaccine. Study-level findings and limits: Baseline antibody screening turned up just a handful of seropositive AZD1222 recipients.

The input for sequencing was peripheral blood, taken on day 0 of AZD1222 vaccination. The TCR comes from an adult in good health. The V call is TRBV2, the J call TRBJ2-7; 7 bases are a match to TRBD2. CDR3 nucleotide sequence: TGTGCCACCGGCGGGAGATTGGACAACGAGCAGTACTTC. It translates to CATGGRLDNEQYF.